This record concerns one TCR beta chain sequence. In assigning cohorts, the study relied on participant-reported clinical history. Original processing notes: The assay estimated nucleated cells by amplifying reference gene primers. Produced via immunoSEQ multiplex PCR; TCRdb's table is partial and in-frame only. The DNA gave D and trimming, while V, J and clone size come from that table. Among approximately 480,000 clones listed, roughly 87% were seen once. The data stem from a study of blood T cell repertoires in COVID-19. The CDR3 length is 14 residues. V dropped 4 bases and J dropped 5; count of bases not matched to a gene: 6. Germline V gene data show CDR1 as SGDLS and CDR2 as YYNGEE.

This TCR came from a woman aged 18-29 years who had recovered from COVID-19. The chain is built from TRBV9 and TRBJ1-1, with 9 bases lining up with TRBD1. Sequencing input: PBMCs or T cells enriched from blood (not recorded which). This chain's CDR3 is CASSPQGARTEAFF. CDR3 nucleotides: TGTGCCAGCAGCCCACAGGGGGCGCGGACTGAAGCTTTCTTT.